This T cell receptor (beta chain) was recorded in a study of blood T cell repertoires in COVID-19. Sequenced by immunoSEQ multiplex PCR; TCRdb stores in-frame clones only, minus some. The data hold about 170,000 clones, with 70% to 80% observed a single time. V was trimmed by 6 bases and J by 6 bases, leaving 17 bases between them. The CDR3 is 15 amino acids. Germline CDR1 and CDR2: MNHEY and SMNVEV (reference sequence). The chain carries TRBV27 and TRBJ2-2, with D possibly being TRBD2 (6 bases). This TCR came from a woman between 65 and 79 years old in a cohort exposed to, infected with or recovered from COVID-19 (not recorded which). The sequencing input was PBMCs or T cells enriched from blood (not recorded which). The DNA for the CDR3 is TGTGCCAGCAGCACCGGGTCGGGGGAGGCCGGGGAGCTGTTTTTT. Translation: CASSTGSGEAGELFF.